These 20 T cell receptor beta chains were all obtained from the same sample, sequenced in a study of cytomegalovirus exposure and HLA in healthy donors. Primers: 60 Vbeta forward and 13 Jbeta reverse. Method: immunoSEQ multiplex PCR; TCRdb's copy keeps in-frame clones and lacks some. The data contain some 130,000 clones, 70% to 80% of them singletons. Sequences were obtained from PBMCs. These receptors were taken from a man under 40 in good health and CMV-seronegative.

This clone was seen a handful of times. The chain has TRBV6-5 and TRBJ2-1, with 9 bases matching TRBD2. This CDR3 has 16 amino acids. Germline CDR1 reads MNHEY; CDR2 reads SVGAGI. J lost 7 bases, V lost 0 bases, and 7 bases had no gene match. CDR3 protein: CASSYSGGRAFNEQFF. The CDR3 DNA reads TGTGCCAGCAGTTACTCGGGCGGGAGGGCCTTTAATGAGCAGTTCTTC.

J is TRBJ2-7 and V is TRBV10-3, with 7 positions matching TRBD1. V was clipped by 4 bases and J by 0 bases; unmatched bases: 6. Germline V CDR1 and CDR2: ENHRY, SYGVKD. This CDR3 is built from 15 residues. CDR3 protein: CAISGSTGNSYEQYF. The CDR3 nucleotides are TGTGCCATCAGTGGCTCGACAGGGAACTCCTACGAGCAGTACTTC.

The chain recombines TRBV19 with TRBJ1-1; D is ambiguous. Germline loops: CDR1 LNHDA, CDR2 SQIVND (reference sequence). V shed 4 bases and J shed 6 bases, with 12 bases lying between them. The CDR3 runs to 13 residues. CDR3 DNA: TGTGCCAGTAGTACTAGGTCAGTTCCTGAAGCTTTCTTT. Its translation is CASSTRSVPEAFF.

This chain connects TRBV6-5 to TRBJ1-4; D not certain. This CDR3 is built from 15 residues. Looked up from germline, CDR1 is MNHEY and CDR2 is SVGAGI. V lost 2 bases and J lost 1, with 8 bases in between. The CDR3 region has the DNA TGTGCCAGCAGTTACCTGGGAGGAACTAATGAAAAACTGTTTTTT. Translating it yields CASSYLGGTNEKLFF.

A single count supports this clone. CDR3 sequence reads: CASTPTPQDSSYEQYF. CDR3 DNA sequence: TGTGCCAGCACCCCTACTCCCCAGGACTCATCCTACGAGCAGTACTTC. This chain connects TRBV11-2 to TRBJ2-7, with D maybe TRBD2 (5 bases). The germline gives CDR1 SGHAT, CDR2 FQNNGV. The CDR3 is made up of 16 amino acids. Between the trimmed V and J ends, which lost 7 bases and 1 base, there was a span of 20 bases.

The V gene is TRBV6-5, the J gene TRBJ2-7; TRBD2 might be the D (6 bases). The CDR3 is made up of 15 amino acids. Germline assignment: CDR1 MNHEY and CDR2 SVGAGI. V lost 2 bases and J 7 bases, leaving 18 bases between the germline ends. The CDR3 DNA reads TGTGCCAGCAGTTACCCGGGACTCGGCGGTGGGGAGCAGTACTTC. Encoded protein: CASSYPGLGGGEQYF.

This chain links TRBV29-1 with TRBJ1-1; possibly TRBD1 for D (5 bases). Germline CDR1 is SQVTM and CDR2 is ANQGSEA. V was shortened by 7 bases and J by 4 bases, with 19 bases between the two germline ends. The length of the CDR3 is 14 residues. DNA for the CDR3: TGCAGCGGTCGACTTTCGGGGGTATCCACTGAAGCTTTCTTT. Encoded protein: CSGRLSGVSTEAFF.

The CDR3 sequence is CSVEGTDHNEQFF. The CDR3 DNA sequence: TGCAGCGTTGAAGGGACAGACCACAATGAGCAGTTCTTC. V and J are TRBV29-1 and TRBJ2-1, with D possibly TRBD1 on 6 matching bases. The V and J ends lost 1 base and 5 bases respectively, with 9 bases between them. Germline V gene data show CDR1 as SQVTM and CDR2 as ANQGSEA. There are 13 residues in the CDR3.

The chain couples TRBV10-1 to TRBJ2-1; 8 nucleotides align to TRBD1. Germline CDR1 and CDR2: WNHNN and SYGVQD (reference sequence). The CDR3 is made up of 13 amino acids. The V segment lost 6 bases and the J segment 5 bases; nucleotides outside the gene matches: 3. The CDR3 DNA sequence: TGCGCCAGCAGACAGGGGGAAGACAATGAGCAGTTCTTC. Protein: CASRQGEDNEQFF.

The chain couples TRBV5-1 to TRBJ2-7; 8 bases fit TRBD2. The CDR3 is made up of 14 amino acids. The V and J ends lost 7 bases and 0 bases, in that order; junction bases with no gene match: 6. Germline assignment: CDR1 SGHRS and CDR2 YFSETQ. The CDR3 loop is CASAEGTSSYEQYF. DNA for the CDR3: TGCGCCAGCGCGGAGGGGACTAGCTCCTACGAGCAGTACTTC.

This clone was seen only once. The chain recombines TRBV5-6 with TRBJ2-1; 9 nucleotides align to TRBD1. V shed 1 base, J shed 7 bases, and the junction held 12 bases outside the gene matches. CDR3 length equals 17 residues. Germline CDR1 SGHDT, CDR2 YYEEEE. For the CDR3, the DNA is TGTGCCAGCAGCTTGTATATCGGACAGGGGAGGCTGAATGAGCAGTTCTTC. This encodes CASSLYIGQGRLNEQFF.

V is TRBV7-9 and J is TRBJ2-5; 12 bases align to TRBD2. Germline CDR1 is SEHNR and CDR2 is FQNEAQ (reference sequence). This CDR3 has 15 residues. Trimming cost V 5 bases and J 5 bases; bases outside gene matches: 6. CDR3 residues: CASSPLAGGMETQYF. The CDR3 bases are TGTGCCAGCAGCCCTCTAGCGGGAGGGATGGAGACCCAGTACTTC.

This clone was seen a single time. The rearrangement links TRBV11-2 to TRBJ2-7, with 14 nucleotides matching TRBD2. V shed 3 bases, J shed 4 bases, and the junction held 8 bases outside the gene matches. CDR1 is SGHAT, CDR2 FQNNGV, per germline. The CDR3 totals 17 residues. CDR3 in amino acids: CASSLTSGTSGSYEQYF. DNA for the CDR3: TGTGCCAGCAGCTTGACCTCTGGGACTAGCGGGAGTTACGAGCAGTACTTC.

J is TRBJ1-2 and V is TRBV6-5; 7 bases match TRBD1. The trim removed 6 bases at V and 4 bases at J, leaving 8 bases unmatched. The CDR3 contains 14 residues. Germline V lookup: CDR1 MNHEY, CDR2 SVGAGI. The CDR3 coding sequence is TGTGCCAGCAGCCCGCCCACAGGGGCCTATGGCTACACCTTC. Translated, it gives CASSPPTGAYGYTF.

V is TRBV7-9 and J is TRBJ1-4, with D hard to call. The germline gives CDR1 SEHNR, CDR2 FQNEAQ (reference sequence). Trimming pared 5 bases from V and 0 bases from J, leaving 10 bases between. The CDR3 contains 15 residues. The CDR3 sequence is CASSLRAATNEKLFF. The CDR3 DNA reads as TGTGCCAGCAGCCTTCGCGCGGCAACTAATGAAAAACTGTTTTTT.

Only one count was recorded for this clone. The chain uses TRBV18 and TRBJ2-7; D call uncertain. Trimming left V 5 bases short and J 1 base short, with 6 bases between. The CDR3 is 12 amino acids. Germline-derived CDR1 and CDR2 are KGHSH and LQKENI. CDR3 region: CASSERSYEQYF. DNA for the CDR3: TGTGCCAGCTCAGAGAGGTCCTACGAGCAGTACTTC. Using reference TRBV18 and TRBJ2-7 for the parts outside the CDR3, the full variable domain is NAGVMQNPRHLVRRRGQEARLRCSPMKGHSHVYWYRQLPEEGLKFMVYLQKENIIDESGMPKERFSAEFPKEGPSILRIQQVVRGDSAAYFCASSERSYEQYFGPGTRLTVT.

V usage is TRBV7-9 and J usage is TRBJ1-5, with D perhaps matching TRBD1 (6 bases). The V gene's germline CDR1 is SEHNR and CDR2 FQNEAQ (reference sequence). V shed 4 bases and J shed 4 bases, with 11 bases lying between them. The length of the CDR3 is 14 residues. The CDR3 is CASSYGQLNQPQHF. Here the CDR3 DNA reads TGTGCCAGCAGCTATGGACAGCTAAATCAGCCCCAGCATTTT.

V usage is TRBV5-4 and J usage is TRBJ2-2; TRBD2 matches 10 bases. Per germline, CDR1 SGHNT and CDR2 YYREEE (reference sequence). CDR3 length equals 16 residues. The junction had 7 bases not matched to a gene; V was cut back by 4 bases and J by 4 bases. In nucleotides, the CDR3 is TGTGCCAGCAGCCCGCCTAGCGGGAGCGTCACCGGGGAGCTGTTTTTT. This translates into CASSPPSGSVTGELFF.

This chain joins TRBV29-1 and TRBJ1-1, with unresolved D. Per germline, CDR1 SQVTM and CDR2 ANQGSEA. V gave up 7 bases and J gave up 0 bases, with 12 bases separating them. This CDR3 is 13 amino acids long. Here the CDR3 DNA reads TGCAGCGCCTCATCCGACTTGAACACTGAAGCTTTCTTT. Protein product: CSASSDLNTEAFF.

The rearrangement uses TRBV4-2 and TRBJ1-5; D not resolved. The CDR3 has 14 amino acids. In germline, CDR1 is LGHNA, CDR2 YNFKEQ. V was shortened by 5 bases and J by 4 bases, with 12 bases between the two germline ends. CDR3 sequence reads: CASSFRSANQPQHF. The DNA of the CDR3 is TGTGCCAGCAGCTTCCGGAGTGCAAATCAGCCCCAGCATTTT.